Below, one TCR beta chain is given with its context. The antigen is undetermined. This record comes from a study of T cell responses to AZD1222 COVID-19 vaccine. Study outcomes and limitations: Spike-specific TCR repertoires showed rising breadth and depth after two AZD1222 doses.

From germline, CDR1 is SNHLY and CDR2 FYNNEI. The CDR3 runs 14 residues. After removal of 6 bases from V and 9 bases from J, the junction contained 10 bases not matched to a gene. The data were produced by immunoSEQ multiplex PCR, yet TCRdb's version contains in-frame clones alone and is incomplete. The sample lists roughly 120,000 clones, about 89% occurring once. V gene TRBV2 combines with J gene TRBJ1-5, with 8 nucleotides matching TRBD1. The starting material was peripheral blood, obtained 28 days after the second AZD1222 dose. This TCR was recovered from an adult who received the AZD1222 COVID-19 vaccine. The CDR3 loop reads CASRGDRGPPPQHF. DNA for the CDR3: TGTGCCAGCAGGGGTGACAGGGGCCCGCCGCCCCAGCATTTT.